These 24 T cell receptor beta chains share one sample of origin, sequenced in a study of blood T cells in healthy people across ages. It was with a sample-barcoded 5' primer and a J-beta primer mix that a second PCR of about 7 to 12 cycles was run. TCRdb re-derived calls from the 5' RACE reads in MiXCR, one entry per CDR3 protein. The sample includes around 1,700,000 distinct CDR3 sequences, 28% seen only once; the top ten take 7.7%. The sequencing sample was made of blood. Receptors originate from a woman under 40 in good health.

As concerns this clonotype: A read error is possible here, since a much larger clone lies one base away. CDR3 amino acids: CACSPGVFQETQYF. The CDR3 DNA is TGTGCCTGCAGCCCAGGGGTCTTCCAAGAGACCCAGTACTTC. The chain combines TRBV5-4 with TRBJ2-5, with a possible D match to TRBD1 (6 bases). The CDR3 is 14 residues long. The germline V gene has CDR1 SGHNT and CDR2 YYREEE (reference sequence).

This clonotype was counted between two and nine times. This sequence joins TRBV7-9 and TRBJ1-1; possibly TRBD1 for D (6 bases). Germline V CDR1 and CDR2: SEHNR, FQNEAQ (reference sequence). The CDR3 is 12 amino acids. The germline V and J ends were trimmed by 5 bases and 7 bases, with 11 bases remaining between them. The CDR3 nucleotides read TGTGCCAGCAGCGACGACAGGATTGAAGCTTTCTTT. Protein sequence: CASSDDRIEAFF. The full variable domain, completed using reference TRBV7-9 and TRBJ1-1, is DTGVSQNPRHKITKRGQNVTFRCDPISEHNRLYWYRQTLGQGPEFLTYFQNEAQLEKSRLLSDRFSAERPKGSFSTLEIQRTEQGDSAMYLCASSDDRIEAFFGQGTRLTVV.

Worth noting for this clonotype: A read error is possible here, since a much larger clone lies one base away. The V call is TRBV15, the J call TRBJ2-4, with 9 positions matching TRBD1. The CDR3 contains 17 residues. Per germline, CDR1 LNHNV and CDR2 YYDKDF (reference sequence). The DNA of the CDR3 is TGTGCCACCAGCAGAAGAGGACAGGGGCTAGCCAAAAGCATTCAGTACTTC. Translating it yields CATSRRGQGLAKSIQYF. The full variable domain, in which reference TRBV15 and TRBJ2-4 provide the parts outside the CDR3, is DAMVIQNPRYQVTQFGKPVTLSCSQTLNHNVMYWYQQKSSQAPKLLFHYYDKDFNNEADTPDNFQSRRPNTSFCFLDIRSPGLGDTAMYLCATSRRGQGLAKSIQYFGAGTRLSVL.

The genes are TRBV5-1 and TRBJ2-1; maybe TRBD2 (7 bases). This CDR3 contains 16 residues. V was cut by 3 bases and J by 7 bases, with 20 bases left in between. The germline gives CDR1 SGHRS, CDR2 YFSETQ. As DNA, the CDR3 is TGCGCCAGCAGCTCTGTAGGAGGGGGGGCGGGGAATGAGCAGTTCTTC. This encodes CASSSVGGGAGNEQFF.

V gene TRBV28 combines with J gene TRBJ1-5; 8 bases fit TRBD1. This CDR3 spans 14 amino acids. Per germline, CDR1 MDHEN and CDR2 SYDVKM. J lost 2 bases, V lost 8 bases, and 5 bases had no gene match. The CDR3 region has the DNA TGTGCCAGCTCAGGGGGCTCCGGCAATCAGCCCCAGCATTTT. Translation: CASSGGSGNQPQHF.

This clonotype was detected ten times or more. The chain links TRBV7-2 to TRBJ2-7; 9 nucleotides match TRBD1. The CDR3 consists of 14 residues. CDR1 and CDR2 (germline): SGHTA, FQGNSA. J gave up 2 bases and V 4 bases, and 3 bases lay outside the gene matches. The CDR3 DNA follows: TGTGCCAGCAGCTCCACAGGGGGCGCCTACGAGCAGTACTTC. Its protein product is CASSSTGGAYEQYF.

CDR3 in amino acids: CASSLEKRAHNEQFF. In DNA form, the CDR3 reads TGTGCCAGCAGCTTGGAAAAGAGGGCGCACAATGAGCAGTTCTTC. The chain carries TRBV5-6 and TRBJ2-1; possible D gene TRBD2, 5 bases. Between the trimmed V and J ends, which lost 0 bases and 5 bases, there was a span of 12 bases. Germline values: CDR1 SGHDT, CDR2 YYEEEE. The CDR3 extends over 15 amino acids.

The sample holds many counts of this clonotype. The CDR3 DNA sequence: TGCGCCAGCAGGCACCTGGAAAGGAACTACGAGCAGTACTTC. This sequence encodes CASRHLERNYEQYF. V is TRBV10-2 and J is TRBJ2-7, with D uncertain. CDR3 size: 14 residues. The V gene's germline CDR1 is WSHSY and CDR2 SAAADI. The V end lost 6 bases, the J end lost 3 bases, and 15 bases lay between the germline ends.

This clonotype was recorded at least ten times. The CDR3 reads CASRPKLGANIQYF. The CDR3 DNA reads as TGTGCCAGCAGACCAAAGTTGGGGGCAAACATTCAGTACTTC. J is TRBJ2-4 and V is TRBV4-2; maybe TRBD1 (6 bases). CDR1 LGHNA and CDR2 YNFKEQ come from the germline V gene. This CDR3 region has 14 residues. The V gene lost 6 bases and the J gene lost 6 bases, with 15 bases spanning the gap.

This clonotype has a handful of counts. The chain joins TRBV2 to TRBJ2-5; D is ambiguous. This CDR3 contains 12 residues. The germline V gene has CDR1 SNHLY and CDR2 FYNNEI. V was shortened by 4 bases and J by 3 bases, with 6 bases between the two germline ends. In DNA form, the CDR3 reads TGTGCCAGCAGTGGCGATGAAGAGACCCAGTACTTC. This encodes CASSGDEETQYF.

The chain uses TRBV5-1 and TRBJ2-7; D call uncertain. Deletions cut 3 bases from V and 3 bases from J, with 10 bases between. The CDR3 contains 13 residues. In germline, CDR1 is SGHRS, CDR2 YFSETQ. CDR3 sequence: CASSSTLGYEQYF. The CDR3, as DNA: TGCGCCAGCAGCTCCACACTGGGCTACGAGCAGTACTTC.

The V gene is TRBV6-6, the J gene TRBJ2-3; no reliable D call. This CDR3 has 14 amino acids. Germline lookup yields CDR1 MNHNY and CDR2 SVGAGI (reference sequence). The V and J ends lost 2 bases and 0 bases respectively, with 6 bases between them. The CDR3 DNA sequence: TGTGCCAGCAGTTACCAGAGGAGCACAGATACGCAGTATTTT. This codes for CASSYQRSTDTQYF.

This clonotype has more than one count but fewer than ten. The V and J genes are TRBV7-9 and TRBJ2-5; D not resolved. From germline, CDR1 is SEHNR and CDR2 FQNEAQ (reference sequence). V was cut by 8 bases and J by 7 bases, with 11 bases left in between. The length of the CDR3 is 11 residues. The CDR3 bases are TGTGCCAGCGTCCTAGATGGGACCCAGTACTTC. Its translation: CASVLDGTQYF.

V usage is TRBV19 and J usage is TRBJ1-1, with D perhaps TRBD1 (5 bases). Looked up from germline, CDR1 is LNHDA and CDR2 is SQIVND (reference sequence). Trimming took 3 bases from V and 4 from J, leaving 15 bases between them. CDR3 size: 15 residues. The CDR3 DNA is TGTGCCAGTAGTATGGGGCTCCCCCTGGGCACTGAAGCTTTCTTT. It specifies CASSMGLPLGTEAFF.

Comments on this clonotype: A much larger clone sits a single nucleotide away, making a read error possible. The gene calls are TRBV20-1 and TRBJ2-1; no clear D. The end of the DNA aligns better with TRBJ2-7, so the J call may be wrong. The CDR3 has 12 residues. Germline CDR1 is DFQATT and CDR2 is SNEGSKA (reference sequence). DNA of the CDR3: TGCAGTGCTAGAGGCTACAACAATGAGCAGTACTTC. This gives the protein CSARGYNNEQYF.

Only a few counts were recorded for this clonotype. This CDR3 is CASSLTGPTNQPQHF. The CDR3 DNA reads as TGTGCCAGCAGTTTAACCGGGCCAACGAATCAGCCCCAGCATTTT. The chain uses TRBV28 and TRBJ1-5; D is ambiguous. The CDR3 loop spans 15 amino acids. CDR1 is MDHEN and CDR2 is SYDVKM in the germline V gene. The ends were cut back, 2 bases at V and 4 bases at J, with 12 bases in the middle.

V gene TRBV15 combines with J gene TRBJ1-5, with D hard to call. Germline CDR1 reads LNHNV; CDR2 reads YYDKDF (reference sequence). Trimming removed 0 bases from V and 9 bases from J, with 15 bases in between. The CDR3 contains 15 residues. DNA of the CDR3: TGTGCCACCAGCAGAGATGTTCAGGTTCGAACGCCCCAGCATTTT. It yields the protein CATSRDVQVRTPQHF. Complete variable domain (other parts from reference TRBV15 and TRBJ1-5): DAMVIQNPRYQVTQFGKPVTLSCSQTLNHNVMYWYQQKSSQAPKLLFHYYDKDFNNEADTPDNFQSRRPNTSFCFLDIRSPGLGDTAMYLCATSRDVQVRTPQHFGDGTRLSIL.

This clonotype occurred a few times. The chain is built from TRBV12-5 and TRBJ2-5, with D hard to call. Germline-derived CDR1 and CDR2 are LGHNT and FRNRAP. This CDR3 is 11 amino acids long. V lost 2 bases and J 6 bases, leaving 4 bases between the germline ends. CDR3 loop: CASGLRKTQYF. In DNA, the CDR3 is TGTGCTAGTGGTTTGCGCAAGACCCAGTACTTC.

This chain joins TRBV21-1 and TRBJ1-2; the table gives TRBD1 as D, unverified against the DNA. TRBV21-1 is termed a pseudogene. This CDR3 comprises 14 residues. The CDR3 region is CASSPPGQGMGYTF. CDR3 bases: TGTGCCAGCAGTCCCCCGGGACAGGGAATGGGCTACACCTTC.

A few counts support this clonotype. V gene TRBV7-2 combines with J gene TRBJ2-1; D is uncertain. The germline CDR1 and CDR2 sequences are SGHTA and FQGNSA. V was trimmed by 5 bases and J by 2 bases, leaving 7 bases between them. The CDR3 runs to 13 residues. Here the CDR3 DNA reads TGTGCCAGCAGCCGACCACCCTACAATGAGCAGTTCTTC. This encodes CASSRPPYNEQFF.

This rearrangement joins TRBV20-1 to TRBJ2-7, with TRBD2 matching over 13 bases. Germline CDR1 and CDR2: DFQATT and SNEGSKA (reference sequence). This CDR3 has 14 residues. The junction had 5 bases not matched to a gene; V was cut back by 7 bases and J by 2 bases. The chain's CDR3 is CSVVGTSGAYEQYF. The CDR3 DNA follows: TGCAGTGTTGTTGGGACTAGCGGGGCCTACGAGCAGTACTTC.

Worth noting for this clonotype: The germline gene is not matched at one end of the junction; a read error may be the cause. This chain uses TRBV5-1 with TRBJ2-7, with 7 bases aligning to TRBD1. Germline-derived CDR1 and CDR2 are SGHRS and YFSETQ. The CDR3 totals 15 residues. The CDR3 sequence is CASSLQATGEHEQYF. The DNA for the CDR3 is TGCGCCAGTAGCTTGCAAGCCACAGGGGAACACGAGCAGTACTTC.

This clonotype was counted once. It may be a read error: a sequence one base away is much more abundant. The CDR3 sequence: CASSVARGTSGEETQFF. The CDR3, as DNA: TGTGCCAGCAGCGTAGCGAGGGGGACTAGCGGAGAAGAGACCCAGTTCTTC. The rearrangement links TRBV9 to TRBJ2-1, with 11 positions matching TRBD2. This CDR3 contains 17 residues. The ends lost 0 bases at V and 13 bases at J; junction bases unmatched: 15. The V gene's germline CDR1 is SGDLS and CDR2 YYNGEE.

In this sample, this clonotype turned up many times. V gene TRBV29-1 combines with J gene TRBJ2-3, with D possibly TRBD1 on 5 matching bases. The CDR3 loop spans 12 amino acids. CDR1 SQVTM and CDR2 ANQGSEA come from the germline V gene. With 7 bases removed from V and 6 bases from J, the gap between germline ends came to 14 bases. As DNA, the CDR3 is TGCAGCGGTGGCAGGGTCCCCGATACGCAGTATTTT. Amino acids: CSGGRVPDTQYF.